Listed below are T cell receptor beta chains from one sample, sequenced in a study of beta chain features in type 1 diabetes. Data came from immunoSEQ multiplex PCR; TCRdb stores just in-frame clones and leaves some out. The sample lists around 300,000 clones; 14% were seen once. The sample comprised central memory CD4+ T cells from blood. Every receptor here comes from a man under 40 in good health. CDR3s include the opening cysteine and the closing phenylalanine or tryptophan. Each record gives: J gene, CDR3 length, clone size, V gene, D gene, CDR3 DNA, CDR3 protein. A D gene is named only where the DNA matches it firmly. The size field is filled for only some rows; it gives once, few, many or a size class.

j_call: TRBJ2-4; cdr3_length: 12; clone_size: few; v_call: TRBV6-5; d_call: TRBD1; cdr3_nt: TGTGCCAGCAGTGAAGCCCTAGACAGGGGAGAGTTC; cdr3_aa: CASSEALDRGEF
j_call: TRBJ2-1; cdr3_length: 16; clone_size: few; v_call: TRBV5-1; d_call: TRBD2; cdr3_nt: TGCGCCAGCAGCTTGGATGGCTGGGGGGGATACAATGAGCAGTTCTTC; cdr3_aa: CASSLDGWGGYNEQFF
j_call: TRBJ2-6; cdr3_length: 15; clone_size: many; v_call: TRBV14; d_call: .; cdr3_nt: TGTGCCAGCGGGAGAAGGGCTGGTGGGGCCAACGTCCTGACTTTC; cdr3_aa: CASGRRAGGANVLTF
j_call: TRBJ2-7; cdr3_length: 15; clone_size: few; v_call: TRBV4-1; d_call: .; cdr3_nt: TGCGCCAGCAGCCAAGGAGGGCTAACCCCCCACGAGCAGTACTTC; cdr3_aa: CASSQGGLTPHEQYF
j_call: TRBJ1-4; cdr3_length: 16; clone_size: few; v_call: TRBV30; d_call: .; cdr3_nt: TGTGCCTCTCCATTGAGAGGGGCAGGGGCTAATGAAAAACTGTTTTTT; cdr3_aa: CASPLRGAGANEKLFF
j_call: TRBJ2-7; cdr3_length: 14; clone_size: .; v_call: TRBV2; d_call: .; cdr3_nt: TGTGCCAGCAGTGAAGTTCGGGGGGCGAACGAGCAGTACTTC; cdr3_aa: CASSEVRGANEQYF
j_call: TRBJ2-5; cdr3_length: 16; clone_size: .; v_call: TRBV7-2; d_call: TRBD1; cdr3_nt: TGTGCCAGCAGCTTAGAGGCACAGGGGGCTCTAGAGACCCAGTACTTC; cdr3_aa: CASSLEAQGALETQYF
j_call: TRBJ1-1; cdr3_length: 13; clone_size: .; v_call: TRBV4-3; d_call: TRBD1; cdr3_nt: TGCGCCAGCAGCCAGGTCAGGGGGACTGAAGCTTTCTTT; cdr3_aa: CASSQVRGTEAFF
j_call: TRBJ2-5; cdr3_length: 17; clone_size: .; v_call: TRBV7-6; d_call: TRBD2; cdr3_nt: TGTGCCAGCAGCCAAGATCCAGCGGGGGAGTTAGGAGAGACCCAGTACTTC; cdr3_aa: CASSQDPAGELGETQYF
j_call: TRBJ1-2; cdr3_length: 16; clone_size: few; v_call: TRBV28; d_call: TRBD1; cdr3_nt: TGTGCCAGCAGTCCCCCCCTAGGGGGCGACAACTATGGCTACACCTTC; cdr3_aa: CASSPPLGGDNYGYTF
j_call: TRBJ2-2; cdr3_length: 15; clone_size: .; v_call: TRBV5-5; d_call: .; cdr3_nt: TGTGCCAGCAGCTTTGGAGGGTTTAACACCGGGGAGCTGTTTTTT; cdr3_aa: CASSFGGFNTGELFF
j_call: TRBJ2-1; cdr3_length: 16; clone_size: .; v_call: TRBV29-1; d_call: .; cdr3_nt: TGCAGCGTTGAAGATCGGCTAGCGAGAGTAGGCGATGAGCAGTTCTTC; cdr3_aa: CSVEDRLARVGDEQFF
j_call: TRBJ2-5; cdr3_length: 16; clone_size: few; v_call: TRBV4-3; d_call: TRBD1; cdr3_nt: TGCGCCAGCAGCCAGTCCTACGGGACAGGGAAAGAGACCCAGTACTTC; cdr3_aa: CASSQSYGTGKETQYF
j_call: TRBJ1-1; cdr3_length: 14; clone_size: .; v_call: TRBV9; d_call: .; cdr3_nt: TGTGCCAGCAGCGCAGGGGATCCAAACACTGAAGCTTTCTTT; cdr3_aa: CASSAGDPNTEAFF